Here is one TCR beta chain with its context. Antigen unknown. Terminally differentiated effector memory CD45RA+ cells were left out of the naive CD8 fraction, which was CD45RO-negative and positively selected for CCR7. Adults of Caucasian background living in Nashville, Tennessee made up all donors. V was clipped by 6 bases and J by 1 base, with 7 bases between them. The CDR3 runs 13 residues. CDR1 and CDR2 from the germline V gene are MDHEN and SYDVKM. This record comes from a study of shared clonotypes between healthy human individuals. Study information: Plates per donor: three CD4 naive, three CD4 memory, two CD8 naive, one CD8 memory. Study findings and constraints: Generally, naive subsets (rather than memory subsets) showed larger estimated richness.

Assay runs were performed at deep level. Produced via immunoSEQ multiplex PCR; TCRdb's table is partial and in-frame only. The data show roughly 2,000,000 clones, with roughly 94% seen just once and more than 0.9% held by the top ten. The rearrangement joins TRBV28 to TRBJ2-1; no definite D call. The sample was naive CD8+ T cells sorted from blood. The sequence was collected from a man aged 18 to 29 in good health. CDR3 sequence: CASSLQSYNEQFF. In DNA, the CDR3 is TGTGCCAGCAGCCTACAATCCTACAATGAGCAGTTCTTC.